The 27 T cell receptor beta chains below come from one sample, sequenced in a study of T cells in women clearing cervical HPV infection. The data were produced by immunoSEQ multiplex PCR, yet TCRdb's version contains in-frame clones alone and is incomplete. The listing records about 35,000 clones. The sample comprised blood buffy coat. The receptor set was obtained from a woman between 18 and 70 years old with a cervical HPV16 infection that either progressed to CIN3+ or cleared (not recorded which).

On this clone: The CDR3 end lies 3 residues beyond the end of the read and is filled in from the germline J gene. The chain is built from TRBV2 and TRBJ2-7, with a tentative D call TRBD2 (6 bases). V lost 7 bases and J lost 5, with 15 bases in between. CDR3 length equals 13 residues. Germline assignment: CDR1 SNHLY and CDR2 FYNNEI. This CDR3 is CASTQGLYNEQYF. The CDR3 DNA, read in part, is TGTGCCAGCACGCAGGGACTTTACAACGAG.

As to this clone: The read gets to within 3 residues of the CDR3 end, and the germline J gene fills in the rest. The rearrangement joins TRBV20-1 to TRBJ2-3; 11 bases align to TRBD2. Germline V CDR1 and CDR2: DFQATT, SNEGSKA (reference sequence). This CDR3 is 14 amino acids long. V lost 5 bases, J lost 4 bases, and 5 bases stayed unmatched. The part of the CDR3 DNA that was read is TGCAGTGCTGAACAGGGACTAGCGGCAGATACG. Translated: CSAEQGLAADT. The whole CDR3 is CSAEQGLAADTQYF.

A word on this clone: The CDR3 end lies 3 residues beyond the end of the read and is filled in from the germline J gene. This rearrangement joins TRBV7-2 to TRBJ1-2, with 8 bases that match TRBD1. The CDR3 consists of 14 residues. Unmatched junction bases numbered 8, after V lost 4 bases and J lost 7 bases. Germline V CDR1 and CDR2: SGHTA, FQGNSA. CDR3 in amino acids: CASSSQGGKGGYTF. The CDR3 bases that were read are TGTGCCAGCAGCTCACAGGGGGGGAAGGGTGGC.

A note on this clone: Sequencing ends 3 residues short of the CDR3 end; the germline J gene provides the rest. The chain carries TRBV2 and TRBJ2-1; TRBD2 agrees at 8 bases. V lost 7 bases to trimming and J lost 3 bases; unmatched junction nucleotides: 2. Per germline, CDR1 SNHLY and CDR2 FYNNEI. The CDR3 spans 13 residues. This CDR3 reads CASKGLVYNEQFF. The CDR3 DNA, read in part, is TGTGCCAGCAAGGGACTAGTCTACAATGAG.

Of note for this clone: The CDR3 is cut off 3 residues early in the read; its end comes from the germline J gene. The rearrangement links TRBV20-1 to TRBJ2-5; TRBD2 aligns across 10 bases. Unmatched junction bases numbered 4, after V lost 5 bases and J lost 4 bases. CDR3 length: 13 amino acids. The germline gives CDR1 DFQATT, CDR2 SNEGSKA (reference sequence). CDR3 residues: CSAGLAVGETQYF. CDR3 DNA, as far as it was read: TGCAGTGCTGGACTAGCGGTGGGAGAGACC.

Concerning this clone: The sequenced fragment ends 3 residues before the CDR3 boundary, so the rest is inferred from the germline J gene. The chain joins TRBV7-2 to TRBJ1-2; weak D call: TRBD1 (6 bases). Germline V gene sequence: CDR1 SGHTA, CDR2 FQGNSA. The CDR3 is made up of 14 amino acids. This CDR3 reads CASSSTGQRTIYTF. CDR3 bases read: TGTGCCAGCAGCTCCACCGGACAGCGTACCATC.

Worth noting for this clone: Read sequence stops 3 residues before the CDR3 end, and the germline J gene provides the missing end. The chain recombines TRBV7-2 with TRBJ1-5; the D gene is possibly TRBD1 (5 bases). V shed 2 bases and J shed 6 bases, with 14 bases lying between them. The CDR3 length is 15 residues. In germline, CDR1 is SGHTA, CDR2 FQGNSA. The CDR3 spells CASSLQPGSGQPQHF. The part of the CDR3 DNA that was read is TGTGCCAGCAGCTTACAACCAGGGTCCGGTCAGCCC.

Regarding this clone: The read gets to within 3 residues of the CDR3 end, and the germline J gene fills in the rest. V and J are TRBV2 and TRBJ1-5, with D possibly being TRBD1 (5 bases). This CDR3 comprises 13 residues. Germline V lookup: CDR1 SNHLY, CDR2 FYNNEI. Trimming cost V 6 bases and J 6 bases, with 12 bases left between them. The CDR3 region is CASRLQGVQPQHF. Incomplete CDR3 DNA: TGTGCCAGCAGGCTTCAGGGAGTTCAGCCC.

As concerns this clone: Read sequence stops 3 residues before the CDR3 end, and the germline J gene provides the missing end. The chain recombines TRBV7-9 with TRBJ1-2; a weak D match, TRBD1 (6 bases). CDR1 is SEHNR and CDR2 is FQNEAQ in the germline V gene (reference sequence). This CDR3 is built from 14 residues. CDR3 DNA, as far as it was read: TGTGCCAGCAGCCACAGGGTTGTGTCCTACGAC. Its translation is CASSHRVVSYD. From start to end, the CDR3 is CASSHRVVSYDYTF.

Concerning this clone: The read finishes 3 residues shy of the CDR3 end, and the germline J gene is used to complete it. The V and J genes are TRBV5-4 and TRBJ2-5; 11 bases are a match to TRBD2. V lost 4 bases and J lost 3; bases outside the gene matches: 5. This CDR3 contains 15 residues. Germline assignment: CDR1 SGHNT and CDR2 YYREEE (reference sequence). The CDR3 DNA, read in part, is TGTGCCAGCAGCATAGCGGGGGGGCGAGAAGAGACC. Translating it yields CASSIAGGREET. In full, the CDR3 reads CASSIAGGREETQYF.

Concerning this clone itself: The read terminates 3 residues before the CDR3 end, so the remaining end is supplied by the germline J gene. V and J are TRBV2 and TRBJ1-1, with 9 bases matching TRBD1. The CDR3 runs to 17 residues. The V and J ends lost 5 bases and 4 bases, in that order; junction bases with no gene match: 14. Germline CDR1 SNHLY, CDR2 FYNNEI. The CDR3 bases that were read are TGTGCCAGCAGTCTAACTTATGGGACAGGGCCCTCCACTGAA. This gives the protein CASSLTYGTGPSTE. The full CDR3 sequence reads CASSLTYGTGPSTEAFF.

In the case of this clone: The observed sequence ends 3 residues before the CDR3 terminus, with the missing tail filled in from the germline J gene. The J gene is TRBJ1-2, the V gene TRBV19, with D maybe TRBD1 (5 bases). CDR1 is LNHDA and CDR2 is SQIVND in the germline V gene (reference sequence). CDR3 length equals 14 residues. CDR3 DNA (partial): TGTGCCAGTAGTACCGGGACTCGTACCTACGAC. Its translation: CASSTGTRTYD. The whole CDR3 is CASSTGTRTYDYTF.

With regard to this clone: Coverage ceases 3 residues before the CDR3 finishes, and the germline J gene fills in the end. The rearrangement joins TRBV6-2 or TRBV6-3 to TRBJ1-4, with a tentative D call TRBD1 (6 bases). The CDR3 has 15 residues. Germline lookup yields CDR1 MNHEY and CDR2 SVGEGT. CDR3 sequence: CASSSDSSYNSPLFF. The CDR3 DNA, read in part, is TGTGCCAGCAGTTCGGACAGCTCCTATAATTCACCA.

On this clone: The read is 3 residues too short to cover the CDR3 end, so that end is filled in from the germline J gene. This rearrangement joins TRBV9 to TRBJ2-2; D gene unclear. The length of the CDR3 is 13 residues. In germline, CDR1 is SGDLS, CDR2 YYNGEE. The V end was cut by 0 bases, the J end by 5 bases, with 5 bases between. The sequenced part of the CDR3 DNA is TGTGCCAGCAGCGTAGCGGGTACCGGGGAG. Its translation: CASSVAGTGE. The whole CDR3 sequence reads CASSVAGTGELFF.

Comment on this clone: The read ends 3 residues shy of where the CDR3 ends; the end is completed using the germline J gene. The chain uses TRBV7-2 and TRBJ1-6; D is perhaps TRBD1 (6 bases). Deletions cut 1 base from V and 9 bases from J, with 7 bases between. CDR1 is SGHTA and CDR2 is FQGNSA in the germline V gene. The CDR3 length is 13 residues. The sequenced part of the CDR3 DNA is TGTGCCAGCAGCTTAGAGGGGGTTTCACCC. Protein: CASSLEGVSP. From start to end, the CDR3 is CASSLEGVSPLHF.

Worth noting for this clone: The CDR3 end is not reached by the read, which stops 3 residues before it; the germline J gene fills it in. The chain employs TRBV11-2 and TRBJ1-4; TRBD1 matches at 7 bases. The CDR3 covers 15 residues. The V gene end was trimmed by 3 bases and the J gene end by 8 bases; junction bases not matched to a gene: 9. From germline, CDR1 is SGHAT and CDR2 FQNNGV. This chain's CDR3 is CASSFEGARREKLFF. The sequenced CDR3 bases are TGTGCCAGCAGCTTTGAGGGGGCGCGTCGGGAAAAA.

On this clone: The sequenced fragment ends 3 residues before the CDR3 boundary, so the rest is inferred from the germline J gene. The chain joins TRBV28 to TRBJ1-4; 8 bases align to TRBD1. Germline assignment: CDR1 MDHEN and CDR2 SYDVKM. The CDR3 length is 14 residues. Losses at the gene ends were 2 bases for V and 6 bases for J; bases not matched to a gene: 2. The CDR3 is CASSLQGAYEKLFF. CDR3 DNA (partial): TGTGCCAGCAGTTTACAGGGGGCCTATGAAAAA.

For this clone: The read ends 3 residues shy of where the CDR3 ends; the end is completed using the germline J gene. The chain carries TRBV19 and TRBJ2-2; D is perhaps TRBD1 (5 bases). CDR1 is LNHDA, CDR2 SQIVND, per germline (reference sequence). The CDR3 has 16 amino acids. CDR3 bases read: TGTGCCAGTAGTATGGTGCTGGTCCCTGGGGCCAACGTG. As protein: CASSMVLVPGANV. From start to end, the CDR3 is CASSMVLVPGANVLFF.

Details on this clone: The read terminates 3 residues before the CDR3 end, so the remaining end is supplied by the germline J gene. The chain uses TRBV29-1 and TRBJ1-5, with D unresolved. The germline CDR1 and CDR2 sequences are SQVTM and ANQGSEA. V lost 7 bases and J lost 1, with 11 bases in between. This CDR3 comprises 13 residues. The chain's CDR3 is CSAGWVSNQPQHF. The DNA read from the CDR3 is TGCAGCGCCGGGTGGGTCAGCAATCAGCCC.

A note on this clone: The missing CDR3 end, 3 residues past where the read stops, is filled in from the germline J gene. The rearrangement joins TRBV20-1 to TRBJ2-7; TRBD1 is a possible D gene (5 bases). Trimming took off 1 base at V and 3 bases at J, with 10 bases between the two ends. Germline V gives CDR1 DFQATT, CDR2 SNEGSKA (reference sequence). The CDR3 loop spans 13 amino acids. The sequenced part of the CDR3 DNA is TGCAGTGCTAGAGTGGCAGGGTACTACGAG. Translation: CSARVAGYYE. The CDR3, in full, reads CSARVAGYYEQYF.

To note about this clone: Read data end 3 residues before the CDR3 end; the end is taken from the germline J gene. V usage is TRBV2 and J usage is TRBJ2-2; possibly TRBD1 for D (5 bases). CDR3 length: 14 amino acids. Germline lookup yields CDR1 SNHLY and CDR2 FYNNEI. CDR3 DNA, as far as it was read: TGTGCCAGCAGTTACAGGCAACCCAATGAAAAG. Protein: CASSYRQPNEK. The entire CDR3 protein reads CASSYRQPNEKLFF. Combining the CDR3 with reference TRBV2 and TRBJ2-2 gives the whole variable domain EPEVTQTPSHQVTQMGQEVILRCVPISNHLYFYWYRQILGQKVEFLVSFYNNEISEKSEIFDDQFSVERPDGSNFTLKIRSTKLEDSAMYFCASSYRQPNEKLFFGEGSRLTVL.

The CDR3 bases that were read are TGTGCCAGCAACCCTCATTTGATCCGACAGGGCAATCAGCCC. This gives the protein CASNPHLIRQGNQP. The CDR3 reads in full as CASNPHLIRQGNQPQHF. This chain links TRBV7-7 with TRBJ1-5; tentatively, D is TRBD1 (6 bases). The CDR3 end is not reached by the read, which stops 3 residues before it; the germline J gene fills it in. Trimming stripped 7 bases from V and 2 bases from J, with 21 bases between. The CDR3 totals 17 residues. Germline loops: CDR1 SSHAT, CDR2 FNYEAQ (reference sequence).

Notes on this clone: The read ends 3 residues shy of where the CDR3 ends; the end is completed using the germline J gene. The gene calls are TRBV4-1 and TRBJ2-7, with D tentatively TRBD1 (5 bases). Germline V gene lookup returns CDR1 MGHRA and CDR2 YSYEKL. This CDR3 is built from 13 residues. The V end lost 4 bases, the J end lost 2 bases, and 9 bases lay between the germline ends. The part of the CDR3 DNA that was read is TGCGCCAGCAGCCTCGAGACAGCCTACGAG. This gives the protein CASSLETAYE. The entire CDR3 is CASSLETAYEQYF.

Concerning this clone itself: Read sequence stops 3 residues before the CDR3 end, and the germline J gene provides the missing end. This chain connects TRBV6-1 to TRBJ2-4, with TRBD1 matching over 7 bases. Germline assignment: CDR1 MNHNS and CDR2 SASEGT. J gave up 2 bases and V 4 bases, and 5 bases lay outside the gene matches. The CDR3 extends over 15 amino acids. The CDR3 here is CASSARQGTKNIQYF. The CDR3 bases that were read are TGTGCCAGCAGTGCACGACAGGGAACCAAAAACATT.

In regard to this clone: The read ends 3 residues early relative to the CDR3; the germline J gene fills the gap. This chain connects TRBV29-1 to TRBJ2-2; TRBD1 agrees at 10 bases. Germline CDR1 reads SQVTM; CDR2 reads ANQGSEA. The CDR3 length is 12 residues. CDR3 loop: CSVEGQGAKLFF. CDR3 bases read: TGCAGCGTTGAAGGACAGGGGGCAAAG.

With respect to this clone: The CDR3 extends 3 residues past the end of the read, so its final part is completed from the germline J gene. This chain joins TRBV7-6 and TRBJ1-4; no clear D. This CDR3 comprises 15 residues. Germline values: CDR1 SGHVS, CDR2 FNYEAQ. The V end lost 1 base, the J end lost 0 bases, and 6 bases lay between the germline ends. The CDR3 protein is CASSLGPTTNEKLFF. CDR3 DNA, as far as it was read: TGTGCCAGCAGCTTAGGGCCAACAACTAATGAAAAA.

Of note for this clone: The missing CDR3 end, 3 residues past where the read stops, is filled in from the germline J gene. This chain links TRBV5-4 with TRBJ2-1; 7 nucleotides match TRBD1. Germline loops: CDR1 SGHNT, CDR2 YYREEE (reference sequence). V lost 2 bases and J lost 6; bases outside the gene matches: 8. The CDR3 covers 15 residues. The CDR3 bases that were read are TGTGCCAGCAGCTTCGACAGGGTGTCCGTCAATGAG. Translated, it gives CASSFDRVSVNE. The CDR3 in full is CASSFDRVSVNEQFF.